This T cell receptor beta chain was retrieved from a study of blood T cell repertoires in COVID-19. Study summary: COVID-19 samples collected from the United States, Italy and Spain covered acute and convalescent phases. T cells, B-cell-depleted T cells, or PBMCs provided the cDNA or gDNA that served as material.

Sequenced by immunoSEQ multiplex PCR; TCRdb stores in-frame clones only, minus some. The table shows approximately 60,000 clones, with 87% occurring only once. The CDR3 has 14 residues. Germline loops: CDR1 MGHRA, CDR2 YSYEKL. V shed 1 base and J 6 bases; nucleotides not matched to a gene: 3. This rearrangement joins TRBV4-1 to TRBJ2-1; 7 bases align to TRBD1. The source is a man between 60 and 75 years old with active or convalescent COVID-19. The source material was peripheral blood. The CDR3 coding sequence is TGCGCCAGCAGCCAAGTCCCAGGGGGCAATGAGCAGTTCTTC. Its protein is CASSQVPGGNEQFF.